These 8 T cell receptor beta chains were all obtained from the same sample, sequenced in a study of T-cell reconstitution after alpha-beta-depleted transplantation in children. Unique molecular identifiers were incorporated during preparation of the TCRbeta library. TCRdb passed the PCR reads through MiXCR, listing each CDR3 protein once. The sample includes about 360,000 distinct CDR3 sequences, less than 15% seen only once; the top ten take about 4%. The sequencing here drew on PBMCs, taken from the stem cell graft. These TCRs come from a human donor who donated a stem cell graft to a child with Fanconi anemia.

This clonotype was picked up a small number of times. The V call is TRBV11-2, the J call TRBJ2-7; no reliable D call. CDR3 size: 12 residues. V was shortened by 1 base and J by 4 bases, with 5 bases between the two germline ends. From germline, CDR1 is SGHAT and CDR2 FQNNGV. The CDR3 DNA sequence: TGTGCCAGCAGCTTAGTAGGTTACGAGCAGTACGTC. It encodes CASSLVGYEQYV.

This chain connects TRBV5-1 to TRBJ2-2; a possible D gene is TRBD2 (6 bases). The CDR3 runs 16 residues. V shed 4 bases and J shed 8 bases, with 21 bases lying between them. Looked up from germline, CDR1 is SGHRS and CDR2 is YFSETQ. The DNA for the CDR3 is TGCGCCAGCAGCAGAGATGGGGAGGCACCGTCAGGGGAGCTGTTTTTT. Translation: CASSRDGEAPSGELFF.

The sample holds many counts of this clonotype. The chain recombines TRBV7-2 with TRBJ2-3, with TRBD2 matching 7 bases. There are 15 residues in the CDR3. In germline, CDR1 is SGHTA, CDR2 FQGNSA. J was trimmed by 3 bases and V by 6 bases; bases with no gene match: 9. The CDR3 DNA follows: TGTGCCAGCAGTTTGGGCGGGGGAGGGACAGATACGCAGTATTTT. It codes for CASSLGGGGTDTQYF.

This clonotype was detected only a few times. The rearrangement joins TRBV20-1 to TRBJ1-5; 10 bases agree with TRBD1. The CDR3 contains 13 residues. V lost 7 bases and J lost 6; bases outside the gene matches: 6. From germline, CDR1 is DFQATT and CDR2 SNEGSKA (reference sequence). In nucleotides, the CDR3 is TGCAGTGTGGGGACAGGGGCGTTTCAGCCCCAGCATTTT. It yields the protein CSVGTGAFQPQHF.

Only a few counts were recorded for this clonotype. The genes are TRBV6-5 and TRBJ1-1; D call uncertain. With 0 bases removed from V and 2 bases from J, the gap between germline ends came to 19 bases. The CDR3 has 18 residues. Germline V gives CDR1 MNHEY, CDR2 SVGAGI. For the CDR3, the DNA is TGTGCCAGCAGTTACTCTCCGGCAGCCAGAAAAGAAAACACTGAAGCTTTCTTT. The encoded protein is CASSYSPAARKENTEAFF.

The CDR3 bases are TGTGCCAGCAGCTTAGGACAGGGGAGGCTTACTGAAGCTTTCTTT. It encodes CASSLGQGRLTEAFF. The chain has TRBV11-2 and TRBJ1-1, with 8 bases fitting TRBD1. The CDR3 is made up of 15 amino acids. Unmatched junction bases numbered 6, after V lost 1 base and J lost 5 bases. Germline assignment: CDR1 SGHAT and CDR2 FQNNGV. The full variable domain, rest sourced from reference TRBV11-2 and TRBJ1-1, is EAGVAQSPRYKIIEKRQSVAFWCNPISGHATLYWYQQILGQGPKLLIQFQNNGVVDDSQLPKDRFSAERLKGVDSTLKIQPAKLEDSAVYLCASSLGQGRLTEAFFGQGTRLTVV.

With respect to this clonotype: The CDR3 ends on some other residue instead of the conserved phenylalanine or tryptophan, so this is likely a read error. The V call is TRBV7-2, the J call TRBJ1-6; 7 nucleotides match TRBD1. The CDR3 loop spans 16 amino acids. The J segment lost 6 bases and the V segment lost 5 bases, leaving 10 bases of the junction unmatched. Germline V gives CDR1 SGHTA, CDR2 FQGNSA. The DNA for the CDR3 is TGTGCCAGCAGCGGAATGACAGGGCCCTCTAATTCACCCCTCCACTCT. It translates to CASSGMTGPSNSPLHS.

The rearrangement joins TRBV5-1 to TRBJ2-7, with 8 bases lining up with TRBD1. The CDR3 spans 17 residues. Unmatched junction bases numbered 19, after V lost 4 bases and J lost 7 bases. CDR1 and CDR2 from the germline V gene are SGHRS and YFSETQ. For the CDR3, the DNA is TGCGCCAGCAGCCGCAACCCAGGACAGGGAAGGGGTGAAGAGCAGTACGTC. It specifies CASSRNPGQGRGEEQYV.